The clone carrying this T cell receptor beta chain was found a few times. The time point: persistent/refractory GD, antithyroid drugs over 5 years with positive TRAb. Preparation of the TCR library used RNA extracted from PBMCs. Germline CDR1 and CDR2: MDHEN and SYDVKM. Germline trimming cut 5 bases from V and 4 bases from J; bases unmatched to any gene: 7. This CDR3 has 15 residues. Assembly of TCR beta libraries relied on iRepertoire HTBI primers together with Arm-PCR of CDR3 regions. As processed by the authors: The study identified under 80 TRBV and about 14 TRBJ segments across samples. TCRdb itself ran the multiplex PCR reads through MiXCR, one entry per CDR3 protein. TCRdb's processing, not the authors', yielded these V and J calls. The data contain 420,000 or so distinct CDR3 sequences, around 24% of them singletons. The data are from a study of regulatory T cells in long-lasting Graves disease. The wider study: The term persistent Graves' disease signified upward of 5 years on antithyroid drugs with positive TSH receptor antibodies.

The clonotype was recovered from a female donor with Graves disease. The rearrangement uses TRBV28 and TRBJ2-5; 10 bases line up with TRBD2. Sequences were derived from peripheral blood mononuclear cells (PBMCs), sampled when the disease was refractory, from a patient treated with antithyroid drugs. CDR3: CASSKLLAGGETQYF. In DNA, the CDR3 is TGTGCCAGCAGTAAACTTTTAGCGGGAGGAGAGACCCAGTACTTC.